This T cell receptor beta chain was observed in a study of shared clonotypes between healthy human individuals. This CDR3 comprises 15 residues. Trimming pared 6 bases from V and 0 bases from J, leaving 11 bases between. CDR1 is MNHEY, CDR2 SVGAGI, per germline. CD45RO-negative cells were positively selected for CCR7, leaving out terminally differentiated effector memory CD45RA+ cells. The donors, all of them Caucasian adults, lived in Nashville, Tennessee. Clones were sequenced by immunoSEQ multiplex PCR, and TCRdb holds only the in-frame ones, with some missing. This table has around 550,000 clones, approximately 96% appearing once.

Sequencing was performed on naive CD8+ T cells sorted from blood. The receptor's source is a woman younger than 45 in good health. The rearrangement links TRBV6-5 to TRBJ2-2; no reliable D call. The CDR3 loop is CASRLGRANTGELFF. The CDR3 nucleotides are TGTGCCAGCAGACTCGGACGGGCGAACACCGGGGAGCTGTTTTTT.